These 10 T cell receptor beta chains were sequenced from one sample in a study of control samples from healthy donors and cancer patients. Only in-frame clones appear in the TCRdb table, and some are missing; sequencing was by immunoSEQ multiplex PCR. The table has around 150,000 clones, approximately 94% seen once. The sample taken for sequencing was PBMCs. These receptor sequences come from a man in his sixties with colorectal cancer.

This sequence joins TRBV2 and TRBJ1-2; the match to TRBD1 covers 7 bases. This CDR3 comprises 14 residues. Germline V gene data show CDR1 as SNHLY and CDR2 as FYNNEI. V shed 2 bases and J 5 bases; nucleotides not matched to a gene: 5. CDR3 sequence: CASSESDRRYGYTF. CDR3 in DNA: TGTGCCAGCAGTGAATCGGACAGGAGATATGGCTACACCTTC. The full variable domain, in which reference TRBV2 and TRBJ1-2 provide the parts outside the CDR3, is EPEVTQTPSHQVTQMGQEVILRCVPISNHLYFYWYRQILGQKVEFLVSFYNNEISEKSEIFDDQFSVERPDGSNFTLKIRSTKLEDSAMYFCASSESDRRYGYTFGSGTRLTVV.

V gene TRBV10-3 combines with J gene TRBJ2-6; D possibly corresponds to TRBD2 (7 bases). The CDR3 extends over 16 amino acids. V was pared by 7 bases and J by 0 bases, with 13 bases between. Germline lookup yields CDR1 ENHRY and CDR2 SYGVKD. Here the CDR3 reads CAITREGGSGANVLTF. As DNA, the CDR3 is TGTGCCATCACGAGGGAGGGGGGCTCTGGGGCCAACGTCCTGACTTTC.

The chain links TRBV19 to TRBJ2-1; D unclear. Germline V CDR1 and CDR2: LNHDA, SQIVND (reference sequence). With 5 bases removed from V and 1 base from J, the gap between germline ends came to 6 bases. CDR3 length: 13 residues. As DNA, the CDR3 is TGTGCCAGTAGTGACCGGTCCTACAATGAGCAGTTCTTC. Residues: CASSDRSYNEQFF.

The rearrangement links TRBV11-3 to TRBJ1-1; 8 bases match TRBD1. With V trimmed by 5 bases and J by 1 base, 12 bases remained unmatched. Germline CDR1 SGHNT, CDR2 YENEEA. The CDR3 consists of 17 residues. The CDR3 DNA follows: TGTGCCAGCAGCCCCGGCGTATCCGGGACAGGGAACACTGAAGCTTTCTTT. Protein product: CASSPGVSGTGNTEAFF.

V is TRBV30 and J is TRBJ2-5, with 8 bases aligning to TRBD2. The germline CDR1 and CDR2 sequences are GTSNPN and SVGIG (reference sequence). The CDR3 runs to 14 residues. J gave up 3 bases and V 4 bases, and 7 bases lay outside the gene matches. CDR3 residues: CAWTKAGAKETQYF. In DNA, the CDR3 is TGTGCCTGGACTAAAGCGGGGGCAAAAGAGACCCAGTACTTC. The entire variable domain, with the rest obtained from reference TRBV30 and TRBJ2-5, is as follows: SQTIHQWPATLVQPVGSPLSLECTVEGTSNPNLYWYRQAAGRGLQLLFYSVGIGQISSEVPQNLSASRPQDRQFILSSKKLLLSDSGFYLCAWTKAGAKETQYFGPGTRLLVL.

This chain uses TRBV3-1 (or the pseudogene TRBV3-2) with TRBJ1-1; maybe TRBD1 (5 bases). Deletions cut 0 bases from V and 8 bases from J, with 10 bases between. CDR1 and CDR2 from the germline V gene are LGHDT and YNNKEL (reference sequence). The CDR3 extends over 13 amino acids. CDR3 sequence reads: CASSQERTFEAFF. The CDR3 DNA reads TGTGCCAGCAGCCAAGAAAGGACATTCGAAGCTTTCTTT.

In nucleotides, the CDR3 is TGTGCCAGCAGTGAAGCTTGGGGCAGGGGCCTACTTAATGAAAAACTGTTTTTT. Amino acids: CASSEAWGRGLLNEKLFF. This sequence joins TRBV6-1 and TRBJ1-4; perhaps TRBD1 as D (6 bases). CDR1 and CDR2 (germline): MNHNS, SASEGT. V dropped 0 bases and J dropped 4 bases, with 18 bases sitting between them. This CDR3 comprises 18 residues.

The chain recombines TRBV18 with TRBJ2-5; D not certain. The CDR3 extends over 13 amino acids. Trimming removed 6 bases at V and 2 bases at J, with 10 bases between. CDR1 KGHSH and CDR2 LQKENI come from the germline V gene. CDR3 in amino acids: CASSGSLQETQYF. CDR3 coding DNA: TGTGCCAGCTCCGGGTCCTTACAAGAGACCCAGTACTTC.

DNA for the CDR3: TGTGCCAGCAGTTTATACTCAGGCATGAACACTGAAGCTTTCTTT. It specifies CASSLYSGMNTEAFF. This chain uses TRBV28 with TRBJ1-1; no clear D. The V end was cut by 1 base, the J end by 0 bases, with 9 bases between. The germline V gene has CDR1 MDHEN and CDR2 SYDVKM. The CDR3 extends over 15 amino acids.

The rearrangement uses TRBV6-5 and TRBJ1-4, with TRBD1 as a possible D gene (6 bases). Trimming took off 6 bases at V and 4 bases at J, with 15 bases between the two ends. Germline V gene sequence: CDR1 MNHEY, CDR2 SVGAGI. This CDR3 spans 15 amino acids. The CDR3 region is CASSGGQIRNEKLFF. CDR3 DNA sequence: TGTGCCAGCAGCGGGGGGCAGATCCGTAATGAAAAACTGTTTTTT.